The 31 T cell receptor beta chains below all came from one sample that was sequenced in a study of human T cells and chemical hapten exposure. The time point: patch test 2, 6 weeks after DPC sensitization. Treatment of the sample: therapeutic diphenylcyclopropenone sensitization with weekly scalp DPC. Via MiXCR, TCRdb re-called the RACE reads, giving one row per CDR3 protein. The sample shows roughly 100,000 distinct CDR3 sequences, approximately 8.6% of them seen only once. Sequenced here: whole blood, sampled in connection with sensitization to the hapten diphenylcyclopropenone (DPC). The receptors derive from a woman in her thirties or forties with alopecia areata. Some clones in this sample may be carry-over from other donors' samples.

This clonotype was observed a single time. The chain combines TRBV4-1 with TRBJ1-2; D gene unclear. The V and J ends lost 1 base and 1 base respectively, with 7 bases between them. CDR3 size: 14 residues. CDR1 is MGHRA and CDR2 is YSYEKL in the germline V gene. The CDR3 nucleotides are TGCGCCAGCAGCCAAGGAGGGATTAACTATGGCTACACCTTC. Amino acids: CASSQGGINYGYTF.

The chain recombines TRBV13 with TRBJ2-3, with D possibly being TRBD2 (6 bases). Per germline, CDR1 PRHDT and CDR2 FYEKMQ (reference sequence). This CDR3 is 16 amino acids long. Trimming stripped 6 bases from V and 3 bases from J, with 19 bases between. In DNA form, the CDR3 reads TGTGCCAGCAGACCTTATCTCGCGGGACCTACAGATACGCAGTATTTT. Translated: CASRPYLAGPTDTQYF.

This clonotype was observed a handful of times. J is TRBJ2-1 and V is TRBV7-9; 11 bases agree with TRBD2. The CDR3 has 15 amino acids. Germline lookup yields CDR1 SEHNR and CDR2 FQNEAQ (reference sequence). The ends lost 5 bases at V and 8 bases at J; junction bases unmatched: 8. The CDR3 spells CASSLPGLAVDEQFF. For the CDR3, the DNA is TGTGCCAGCAGCCTACCGGGACTAGCGGTCGATGAGCAGTTCTTC.

This clonotype was seen repeatedly, ten times or more. As DNA, the CDR3 is TGTGCCAGCACCCACGGGGGCTCCTACAATGAGCAGTTCTTC. Translating gives CASTHGGSYNEQFF. The chain employs TRBV6-2 or TRBV6-3 and TRBJ2-1; tentatively, D is TRBD2 (6 bases). From germline, CDR1 is MNHEY and CDR2 SVGEGT. The V gene lost 7 bases and the J gene lost 0 bases, with 10 bases spanning the gap. This CDR3 contains 14 residues.

This clonotype was observed at least ten times. V gene TRBV7-9 combines with J gene TRBJ1-1; D is uncertain. The CDR3 has 15 amino acids. V dropped 3 bases and J dropped 6 bases, with 17 bases sitting between them. Per the germline V gene, CDR1 is SEHNR and CDR2 is FQNEAQ (reference sequence). CDR3 nucleotide sequence: TGTGCCAGCAGCTTTCCCGTGGTGGGGAGAGCTGAAGCTTTCTTT. Translated, it gives CASSFPVVGRAEAFF.

This clonotype was seen a handful of times. The gene calls are TRBV20-1 and TRBJ2-7; TRBD1 agrees at 12 bases. Germline V gene sequence: CDR1 DFQATT, CDR2 SNEGSKA (reference sequence). This CDR3 contains 14 residues. After removal of 5 bases from V and 5 bases from J, the junction contained 7 bases not matched to a gene. CDR3 nucleotides: TGCAGTGCTGGCTTGGGACAGGGGGCAGACGAGCAGTACTTC. Protein sequence: CSAGLGQGADEQYF.

This clonotype was seen at least ten times. V is TRBV7-3 and J is TRBJ1-5, with D maybe TRBD1 (5 bases). The CDR3 covers 14 residues. Germline V lookup: CDR1 SGHTA, CDR2 FQGTGA. V gave up 1 base and J gave up 9 bases, with 13 bases separating them. The CDR3 DNA follows: TGTGCCAGCAGCTTAATCCCACTCCAGGGGCCCCAGCATTTT. Its translation: CASSLIPLQGPQHF.

At least ten counts were recorded for this clonotype. The chain links TRBV5-4 to TRBJ2-1, with 14 bases aligning to TRBD2. This CDR3 has 15 residues. Germline CDR1 and CDR2: SGHNT and YYREEE (reference sequence). With V trimmed by 3 bases and J by 10 bases, 6 bases remained unmatched. DNA of the CDR3: TGTGCCAGCAGCTCGGGACTAGCGGGAGTAGAGGAGCAGTTCTTC. This encodes CASSSGLAGVEEQFF.

The chain is built from TRBV28 and TRBJ2-6, with D tentatively TRBD1 (5 bases). Germline CDR1 MDHEN, CDR2 SYDVKM. The V and J ends lost 0 bases and 0 bases respectively, with 6 bases between them. The CDR3 consists of 16 residues. CDR3 region: CASSLWGRSGANVLTF. CDR3 DNA: TGTGCCAGCAGTTTATGGGGGCGCTCTGGGGCCAACGTCCTGACTTTC.

The chain employs TRBV7-9 and TRBJ2-2, with no clear D. The V and J ends lost 1 base and 4 bases respectively, with 4 bases between them. Germline assignment: CDR1 SEHNR and CDR2 FQNEAQ (reference sequence). The CDR3 sequence is 13 residues long. The CDR3 reads CASSLVPTGELFF. The CDR3 nucleotides are TGTGCCAGCAGCTTAGTGCCCACCGGGGAGCTGTTTTTT.

This clonotype was seen ten or more times. This chain connects TRBV7-2 to TRBJ2-5, with a weak D call TRBD2 (5 bases). The ends were cut back, 2 bases at V and 2 bases at J, with 9 bases in the middle. CDR3 length equals 14 residues. The V gene's germline CDR1 is SGHTA and CDR2 FQGNSA. CDR3 bases: TGTGCCAGCAGCTTAAACGGGATTCAAGAGACCCAGTACTTC. Translating it yields CASSLNGIQETQYF.

This clonotype was counted at least ten times. CDR3: CSVMTGPYEQYF. DNA of the CDR3: TGCAGCGTTATGACAGGGCCCTACGAGCAGTACTTC. The J gene is TRBJ2-7, the V gene TRBV29-1, with 7 bases identical to TRBD1. V lost 5 bases, J lost 2 bases, and 3 bases stayed unmatched. The CDR3 length is 12 residues. Germline CDR1 reads SQVTM; CDR2 reads ANQGSEA.

This clonotype was detected only a few times. The CDR3 reads CASSGTNQETQYF. CDR3 bases: TGCGCCAGCAGCGGGACTAACCAAGAGACCCAGTACTTC. The V and J genes are TRBV5-1 and TRBJ2-5; 7 bases line up with TRBD2. CDR1 SGHRS and CDR2 YFSETQ come from the germline V gene. This CDR3 comprises 13 residues. Trimming cost V 4 bases and J 0 bases; bases outside gene matches: 0.

In its sample, this clonotype was seen many times. This chain joins TRBV6-6 and TRBJ1-6; D possibly corresponds to TRBD1 (6 bases). V lost 6 bases and J 7 bases, leaving 16 bases between the germline ends. The CDR3 is 15 amino acids. In germline, CDR1 is MNHNY, CDR2 SVGAGI (reference sequence). The CDR3 sequence: CASSLRRGGNSPLHF. The DNA for the CDR3 is TGTGCCAGCAGCCTCCGCAGGGGTGGGAATTCACCCCTCCACTTT.

This clonotype showed up just a few times. The chain joins TRBV19 to TRBJ2-5; D might be TRBD2 (6 bases). Trimming pared 3 bases from V and 3 bases from J, leaving 14 bases between. The CDR3 is 15 residues long. In germline, CDR1 is LNHDA, CDR2 SQIVND (reference sequence). The CDR3 DNA reads as TGTGCCAGTAGTATCGCTACCCGGGGGAAAGAGACCCAGTACTTC. This encodes CASSIATRGKETQYF.

There are a few counts of this clonotype. This rearrangement joins TRBV6-1 to TRBJ1-2, with D maybe TRBD1 (5 bases). The CDR3 length is 13 residues. Trimming stripped 4 bases from V and 4 bases from J, with 10 bases between. The germline gives CDR1 MNHNS, CDR2 SASEGT. The CDR3, as DNA: TGTGCCAGCAGTGGGGACGGTACCTATGGCTACACCTTC. This gives the protein CASSGDGTYGYTF.

The table lists this clonotype with many counts. This chain joins TRBV7-8 and TRBJ2-5; 7 bases align to TRBD2. The trim removed 1 base at V and 0 bases at J, leaving 5 bases unmatched. Per germline, CDR1 SGHVS and CDR2 FQNEAQ. This CDR3 is 16 amino acids long. The CDR3 spells CASSLGRLAHQETQYF. The DNA of the CDR3 is TGTGCCAGCAGCTTAGGCCGACTAGCCCACCAAGAGACCCAGTACTTC. Based on the CDR3 plus reference TRBV7-8 and TRBJ2-5, the full variable domain is GAGVSQSPRYKVAKRGQDVALRCDPISGHVSLFWYQQALGQGPEFLTYFQNEAQLDKSGLPSDRFFAERPEGSVSTLKIQRTQQEDSAVYLCASSLGRLAHQETQYFGPGTRLLVL.

This clonotype was picked up many times. The V gene is TRBV3-1, the J gene TRBJ2-1; D call uncertain. The CDR3 loop spans 14 amino acids. Per the germline V gene, CDR1 is LGHDT and CDR2 is YNNKEL (reference sequence). Trimming shortened V by 1 base and J by 6 bases, and 10 bases separated the two germline ends. Written as DNA, the CDR3 is TGTGCCAGCAGCCAAGTCTCCGCGGTCAATGAGCAGTTCTTC. Protein product: CASSQVSAVNEQFF.

The sample holds a few counts of this clonotype. The gene calls are TRBV7-9 and TRBJ2-4, with 8 bases identical to TRBD1. V shed 1 base, J shed 9 bases, and the junction held 8 bases outside the gene matches. The CDR3 extends over 15 amino acids. CDR1 and CDR2 (germline): SEHNR, FQNEAQ (reference sequence). This chain's CDR3 is CASSLGGGTGTIQYF. The CDR3 bases are TGTGCCAGCAGCTTAGGGGGCGGGACAGGTACCATTCAGTACTTC.

This clonotype was seen many times. This chain connects TRBV10-3 to TRBJ2-3, with D possibly matching TRBD2 (5 bases). This CDR3 has 14 residues. V was clipped by 6 bases and J by 1 base, with 11 bases between them. Germline values: CDR1 ENHRY, CDR2 SYGVKD. The CDR3 bases are TGTGCCATCAGCCGGGAACCTGGCACAGATACGCAGTATTTT. It is translated as CAISREPGTDTQYF.

The sample holds many counts of this clonotype. CDR3 DNA sequence: TGTGCCAGCAGGACCTCGGGAAAGCGGGAGGCGGGGGAGCAGTACTTC. Encoded protein: CASRTSGKREAGEQYF. This chain links TRBV6-6 with TRBJ2-7; the match to TRBD2 covers 9 bases. V shed 6 bases, J shed 7 bases, and the junction held 16 bases outside the gene matches. CDR1 is MNHNY and CDR2 is SVGAGI in the germline V gene (reference sequence). The CDR3 has 16 residues.

This clonotype was detected ten times or more. The chain has TRBV3-1 and TRBJ1-6, with a tentative D call TRBD1 (6 bases). The length of the CDR3 is 16 residues. CDR1 and CDR2 from the germline V gene are LGHDT and YNNKEL (reference sequence). Trimming took off 0 bases at V and 10 bases at J, with 16 bases between the two ends. The CDR3 here is CASSQDSIYTGSPLHF. The CDR3 bases are TGTGCCAGCAGCCAAGATTCAATTTACACAGGGTCACCCCTCCACTTT.

This clonotype turned up a few times. CDR3 protein: CASSSGTPSQGTQYF. In DNA, the CDR3 is TGTGCCAGCAGTTCGGGGACTCCTTCTCAGGGCACGCAGTATTTT. The chain is built from TRBV28 and TRBJ2-3; perhaps TRBD2 as D (6 bases). V was clipped by 4 bases and J by 9 bases, with 20 bases between them. The germline CDR1 and CDR2 sequences are MDHEN and SYDVKM. The CDR3 loop spans 15 amino acids.

This clonotype was recorded a few times. The genes are TRBV30 and TRBJ2-3; no definite D call. Germline V gives CDR1 GTSNPN, CDR2 SVGIG (reference sequence). This CDR3 is built from 11 residues. The V end was cut by 3 bases, the J end by 4 bases, with 5 bases between. CDR3 in amino acids: CAWSPADTQYF. The CDR3 nucleotides are TGTGCCTGGAGCCCGGCAGATACGCAGTATTTT.

The J gene is TRBJ2-7, the V gene TRBV4-3, with D uncertain. The V end was cut by 0 bases, the J end by 0 bases, with 6 bases between. Germline V gene data show CDR1 as LGHNA and CDR2 as YSLEER. This CDR3 region has 14 residues. CDR3 region: CASSQDANSYEQYF. In DNA, the CDR3 is TGCGCCAGCAGCCAAGACGCCAACTCCTACGAGCAGTACTTC.

This clonotype was counted between two and nine times. The chain is built from TRBV29-1 and TRBJ2-1; no reliable D call. The germline V gene has CDR1 SQVTM and CDR2 ANQGSEA. V dropped 5 bases and J dropped 7 bases, with 9 bases sitting between them. This CDR3 spans 11 amino acids. CDR3 residues: CSVSRGNEQFF. CDR3 sequence (DNA): TGCAGCGTTAGTCGTGGGAATGAGCAGTTCTTC.

This clonotype has at least ten counts. CDR3 nucleotide sequence: TGTGCCAGCAGTTACAAAGGCGGGAGTCCCTACGAGCAGTACTTC. The encoded protein is CASSYKGGSPYEQYF. This chain links TRBV6-2 or TRBV6-3 with TRBJ2-7; 7 bases map to TRBD2. Germline loops: CDR1 MNHEY, CDR2 SVGEGT. V lost 2 bases, J lost 2 bases, and 6 bases stayed unmatched. The CDR3 runs 15 residues.

For the CDR3, the DNA is TGTGCCAGCGGGACTACGCCCTACGAGCAGTACTTC. It translates to CASGTTPYEQYF. The V gene is TRBV6-2 or TRBV6-3, the J gene TRBJ2-7, with 7 bases lining up with TRBD2. CDR1 MNHEY and CDR2 SVGEGT come from the germline V gene. The V segment lost 8 bases and the J segment 2 bases; nucleotides outside the gene matches: 3. The CDR3 spans 12 residues.

The V and J genes are TRBV29-1 and TRBJ2-1; 10 positions match TRBD2. Germline values: CDR1 SQVTM, CDR2 ANQGSEA. V lost 5 bases, J lost 8 bases, and 6 bases stayed unmatched. This CDR3 contains 13 residues. The chain's CDR3 is CSVKSGRADEQFF. CDR3 sequence (DNA): TGCAGCGTTAAAAGCGGGAGGGCCGATGAGCAGTTCTTC.

The CDR3 sequence: CSARNSGATNTGELFF. The DNA for the CDR3 is TGCAGTGCTAGGAATAGCGGGGCAACGAACACCGGGGAGCTGTTTTTT. The rearrangement uses TRBV20-1 and TRBJ2-2, with TRBD2 matching over 8 bases. This CDR3 contains 16 residues. J gave up 0 bases and V 3 bases, and 6 bases lay outside the gene matches. Germline-derived CDR1 and CDR2 are DFQATT and SNEGSKA (reference sequence).

This clonotype appeared many times. V and J are TRBV24-1 and TRBJ2-1, with 9 bases identical to TRBD1. This CDR3 comprises 16 residues. Germline lookup yields CDR1 KGHDR and CDR2 SFDVKD. The V and J ends lost 4 bases and 3 bases, in that order; junction bases with no gene match: 6. CDR3 protein: CATSEDRGSIYNEQFF. The CDR3 DNA sequence: TGTGCCACCAGTGAGGACAGGGGATCAATCTACAATGAGCAGTTCTTC.